The 29 T cell receptor beta chains listed next were all sequenced from one sample in a study of blood T cells in healthy people across ages. The second PCR ran about 6 to 12 cycles with a sample-barcoded 5' primer and J-beta primers. TCRdb re-analysed the 5' RACE reads in MiXCR, keeping a single row per CDR3 protein. The table shows over 950,000 distinct CDR3 sequences, with around 54% occurring only once. The specimen sequenced was blood. These receptors originate from a woman aged 60-75 years in good health.

V and J are TRBV5-1 and TRBJ2-5; possibly TRBD1 for D (6 bases). This CDR3 comprises 15 residues. The V end lost 3 bases, the J end lost 5 bases, and 17 bases lay between the germline ends. Germline V gene data show CDR1 as SGHRS and CDR2 as YFSETQ. CDR3 residues: CASSSSGTSRETQYF. CDR3 bases: TGCGCCAGCAGCTCCTCCGGGACATCCCGTGAGACCCAGTACTTC.

In its sample, this clonotype was seen a few times. J is TRBJ1-2 and V is TRBV25-1; D gene unclear. Germline CDR1 reads MGHDK; CDR2 reads SYGVNS. The germline V and J ends were trimmed by 3 bases and 5 bases, with 7 bases remaining between them. The CDR3 has 12 residues. CDR3 sequence: CASSDGRYGYTF. The CDR3 nucleotides read TGTGCCAGCAGTGATGGACGGTATGGCTACACCTTC.

This clonotype was recorded a few times. The gene calls are TRBV5-6 and TRBJ2-3; D call uncertain. The CDR3 has 13 amino acids. Germline V lookup: CDR1 SGHDT, CDR2 YYEEEE. The V and J ends lost 4 bases and 5 bases respectively, with 11 bases between them. In DNA form, the CDR3 reads TGTGCCAGCAGCCGTATGGACCGAGATACGCAGTATTTT. Translated, it gives CASSRMDRDTQYF. The variable domain in full, completed from reference TRBV5-6 and TRBJ2-3, reads DAGVTQSPTHLIKTRGQQVTLRCSPKSGHDTVSWYQQALGQGPQFIFQYYEEEERQRGNFPDRFSGHQFPNYSSELNVNALLLGDSALYLCASSRMDRDTQYFGPGTRLTVL.

The chain couples TRBV7-9 to TRBJ1-2; D is possibly TRBD1 (6 bases). CDR3 size: 16 residues. The V gene lost 1 base and the J gene lost 2 bases, with 14 bases spanning the gap. From germline, CDR1 is SEHNR and CDR2 FQNEAQ (reference sequence). The CDR3 DNA reads TGTGCCAGCAGCTTAGAACAGGGCCAAATAAACTATGGCTACACCTTC. Encoded protein: CASSLEQGQINYGYTF.

This clonotype was observed a few times. The chain is built from TRBV7-2 and TRBJ2-7, with D possibly being TRBD2 (6 bases). The length of the CDR3 is 15 residues. Deletions cut 1 base from V and 3 bases from J, with 13 bases between. Germline CDR1 is SGHTA and CDR2 is FQGNSA. DNA for the CDR3: TGTGCCAGCAGCTTAGTTGCGGGATCTGTCTACGAGCAGTACTTC. Its protein product is CASSLVAGSVYEQYF.

The chain joins TRBV27 to TRBJ2-5, with D unresolved. This CDR3 is 15 amino acids long. Per germline, CDR1 MNHEY and CDR2 SMNVEV (reference sequence). Trimming stripped 4 bases from V and 11 bases from J, with 23 bases between. In nucleotides, the CDR3 is TGTGCCAGCAGTTGGGCTAGTCTACCACACAATGAGCAGTACTTC. Translated: CASSWASLPHNEQYF.

The rearrangement joins TRBV7-7 to TRBJ1-4; 8 positions agree with TRBD1. CDR1 SSHAT and CDR2 FNYEAQ come from the germline V gene (reference sequence). After removal of 1 base from V and 5 bases from J, the junction contained 6 bases not matched to a gene. CDR3 length: 16 residues. This chain's CDR3 is CASSLGPTGANEKLFF. The DNA for the CDR3 is TGTGCCAGCAGCTTAGGCCCGACAGGGGCAAATGAAAAACTGTTTTTT.

The chain combines TRBV29-1 with TRBJ1-4; 9 nucleotides align to TRBD1. Germline values: CDR1 SQVTM, CDR2 ANQGSEA. CDR3 length: 14 residues. V lost 7 bases, J lost 8 bases, and 11 bases stayed unmatched. The CDR3 reads CSAREGTGYEKLFF. The CDR3 coding sequence is TGCAGCGCTCGCGAGGGGACAGGGTACGAAAAACTGTTTTTT.

This clonotype was found a few times. The chain employs TRBV20-1 and TRBJ2-5; possibly TRBD1 or TRBD2 for D (6 bases each). Per germline, CDR1 DFQATT and CDR2 SNEGSKA (reference sequence). The germline V and J ends were trimmed by 3 bases and 4 bases, with 12 bases remaining between them. This CDR3 is 13 amino acids long. Here the CDR3 reads CSARRGGTETQYF. DNA for the CDR3: TGCAGTGCTAGGCGAGGGGGGACAGAGACCCAGTACTTC.

The sample holds a few counts of this clonotype. The chain combines TRBV5-1 with TRBJ2-7; 7 bases line up with TRBD1. The CDR3 extends over 14 amino acids. Per germline, CDR1 SGHRS and CDR2 YFSETQ. The V segment lost 0 bases and the J segment 4 bases; nucleotides outside the gene matches: 4. Here the CDR3 DNA reads TGCGCCAGCAGCTTGGCCGGACAGGATTACGAGCAGTACTTC. It translates to CASSLAGQDYEQYF. The full variable domain, completed using reference TRBV5-1 and TRBJ2-7, is KAGVTQTPRYLIKTRGQQVTLSCSPISGHRSVSWYQQTPGQGLQFLFEYFSETQRNKGNFPGRFSGRQFSNSRSEMNVSTLELGDSALYLCASSLAGQDYEQYFGPGTRLTVT.

This chain connects TRBV4-1 to TRBJ2-3, with 9 bases identical to TRBD2. The germline V gene encodes CDR1 MGHRA and CDR2 YSYEKL. This CDR3 spans 14 amino acids. V trimming: 8 bases; J trimming: 5 bases; junction bases outside the gene matches: 8. The CDR3: CASAGGLAKDTQYF. The CDR3 bases are TGCGCCAGCGCAGGGGGACTAGCCAAAGATACGCAGTATTTT.

The chain is built from TRBV29-1 and TRBJ1-2; D not certain. The CDR3 sequence is 12 residues long. The germline V gene has CDR1 SQVTM and CDR2 ANQGSEA. Trimming removed 3 bases at V and 8 bases at J, with 13 bases between. CDR3 sequence: CSVEGWGRGYTF. CDR3 bases: TGCAGCGTTGAGGGATGGGGTCGCGGCTACACCTTC.

The chain joins TRBV4-1 to TRBJ2-7, with D unresolved. Germline V CDR1 and CDR2: MGHRA, YSYEKL. Deletions cut 0 bases from V and 2 bases from J, with 14 bases between. This CDR3 has 16 residues. For the CDR3, the DNA is TGCGCCAGCAGCCAAGATCTCCAATTGTCAGCCTACGAGCAGTACTTC. Translated: CASSQDLQLSAYEQYF.

The genes are TRBV6-2 or TRBV6-3 and TRBJ2-7, with 13 bases aligning to TRBD2. The CDR3 extends over 15 amino acids. V shed 3 bases and J 5 bases; nucleotides not matched to a gene: 4. The germline CDR1 and CDR2 sequences are MNHEY and SVGEGT. CDR3 nucleotide sequence: TGTGCCAGCAGTTATGGGACTAGCGGGAACCACGAGCAGTACTTC. Amino acids: CASSYGTSGNHEQYF.

This clonotype showed up just a few times. The chain joins TRBV10-3 to TRBJ1-2, with 8 nucleotides matching TRBD1. Germline CDR1 reads ENHRY; CDR2 reads SYGVKD. The CDR3 totals 18 residues. V dropped 0 bases and J dropped 6; count of bases not matched to a gene: 15. The CDR3 DNA is TGTGCCATCAGTGAGTCTCTGATCGGCGACAGGGGTCGTCATGGCTACACCTTC. This encodes CAISESLIGDRGRHGYTF.

This clonotype was observed a single time. A junction end diverges from the germline sequence, so it may reflect a read error. The chain links TRBV14 to TRBJ2-5, with D perhaps TRBD1 (5 bases). The CDR3 length is 16 residues. Germline values: CDR1 SGHDN, CDR2 FVKESK. In DNA, the CDR3 is TGTGCCGGCAGCCCCTACCCGATGACAGCGAAAGAGACCCAGTACTTC. Translating it yields CAGSPYPMTAKETQYF.

The count of this clonotype is one. The chain is built from TRBV7-9 and TRBJ1-4; D not certain. Per the germline V gene, CDR1 is SEHNR and CDR2 is FQNEAQ (reference sequence). This CDR3 is 13 amino acids long. Trimming shortened V by 11 bases and J by 7 bases, and 17 bases separated the two germline ends. The chain's CDR3 is CAGGPGGGEKLFF. CDR3 DNA sequence: TGTGCCGGAGGCCCCGGTGGTGGTGAAAAACTGTTTTTT.

This clonotype has just a few counts. This rearrangement joins TRBV4-1 to TRBJ2-5; D remains unclear. Germline assignment: CDR1 MGHRA and CDR2 YSYEKL. Trimming stripped 4 bases from V and 4 bases from J, with 13 bases between. This CDR3 is 14 amino acids long. CDR3 nucleotide sequence: TGCGCCAGCAGCCCCTTTCGCTCGATAGAGACCCAGTACTTC. It is translated as CASSPFRSIETQYF.

V gene TRBV10-1 combines with J gene TRBJ2-3; TRBD2 agrees at 11 bases. Germline CDR1 reads WNHNN; CDR2 reads SYGVQD (reference sequence). The V segment lost 7 bases and the J segment 4 bases; nucleotides outside the gene matches: 7. The CDR3 runs to 15 residues. For the CDR3, the DNA is TGCGCCAGCATTTTAACTAGCGGGAGACCAGATACGCAGTATTTT. It translates to CASILTSGRPDTQYF.

V gene TRBV5-1 combines with J gene TRBJ2-7; D unclear. CDR3 length: 15 residues. V was trimmed by 3 bases and J by 5 bases, leaving 18 bases between them. Germline V gene lookup returns CDR1 SGHRS and CDR2 YFSETQ. The CDR3 nucleotides read TGCGCCAGCAGCTCCGGGTCCCCGGGCCTTGACGAGCAGTACTTC. Its protein product is CASSSGSPGLDEQYF.

The CDR3 protein is CASSYSGQGAFVYTF. The CDR3 DNA sequence: TGTGCCAGCAGTTACTCAGGACAGGGCGCTTTTGTTTACACCTTC. This chain links TRBV6-5 with TRBJ1-2; 8 bases match TRBD1. V shed 0 bases, J shed 11 bases, and the junction held 11 bases outside the gene matches. Germline CDR1 and CDR2: MNHEY and SVGAGI. This CDR3 contains 15 residues.

The V gene is TRBV20-1, the J gene TRBJ1-5; 7 bases fit TRBD1. This CDR3 has 17 residues. CDR1 is DFQATT and CDR2 is SNEGSKA in the germline V gene (reference sequence). With V trimmed by 1 base and J by 0 bases, 9 bases remained unmatched. The CDR3 nucleotides are TGCAGTGCTAGAGTTCTTTGGGACAGCTATAGCAATCAGCCCCAGCATTTT. Translated, it gives CSARVLWDSYSNQPQHF.

The V call is TRBV20-1, the J call TRBJ2-7; D may be TRBD1 or TRBD2 (5 bases each). The V end lost 1 base, the J end lost 0 bases, and 16 bases lay between the germline ends. Per the germline V gene, CDR1 is DFQATT and CDR2 is SNEGSKA (reference sequence). The CDR3 is made up of 16 amino acids. The CDR3 DNA reads TGCAGTGCTAGAGGGGGGTTGACTATCCGCTCCTACGAGCAGTACTTC. It is translated as CSARGGLTIRSYEQYF.

The chain employs TRBV6-1 and TRBJ1-2; perhaps TRBD1 as D (5 bases). With 3 bases removed from V and 1 base from J, the gap between germline ends came to 9 bases. The CDR3 is 14 amino acids. Germline V lookup: CDR1 MNHNS, CDR2 SASEGT. In DNA, the CDR3 is TGTGCCAGCAGTGAGGGGCAGGATAACTATGGCTACACCTTC. This codes for CASSEGQDNYGYTF.

This clonotype was detected only a few times. This chain joins TRBV25-1 and TRBJ2-7; D remains unclear. The V gene lost 1 base and the J gene lost 4 bases, with 14 bases spanning the gap. The CDR3 consists of 15 residues. The germline V gene encodes CDR1 MGHDK and CDR2 SYGVNS. In DNA form, the CDR3 reads TGTGCCAGCAGTGAATTGCCCTACTGCAAGTACGAGCAGTACTTC. This translates into CASSELPYCKYEQYF.

In regard to this clonotype: The junction shows a germline mismatch at one end, possibly a read error. This chain connects TRBV6-2 or TRBV6-3 to TRBJ2-7; D gene unclear. CDR3 length: 15 amino acids. Germline loops: CDR1 MNHEY, CDR2 SVGEGT. The CDR3, as DNA: TGTGCCAGCAGTTACTCGATTTGGGGATCCTACGGGCAGTACTTC. It specifies CASSYSIWGSYGQYF.

The chain has TRBV28 and TRBJ2-1; 7 positions match TRBD2. After removal of 2 bases from V and 4 bases from J, the junction contained 20 bases not matched to a gene. Germline CDR1 MDHEN, CDR2 SYDVKM. The CDR3 covers 20 residues. This CDR3 is CASSLSVGVGERDLYNEQFF. The CDR3 region has the DNA TGTGCCAGCAGTTTAAGCGTGGGAGTCGGGGAGCGGGACCTATACAATGAGCAGTTCTTC.

This chain's CDR3 is CASSIPGGLPQHF. CDR3 bases: TGTGCCAGCAGCATCCCTGGAGGTCTTCCCCAGCATTTT. This sequence joins TRBV3-1 and TRBJ1-5; D call uncertain. Trimming cost V 5 bases and J 10 bases, with 15 bases left between them. Per germline, CDR1 LGHDT and CDR2 YNNKEL (reference sequence). The CDR3 consists of 13 residues.

This clonotype appeared a few times. The chain employs TRBV5-1 and TRBJ2-5, with 9 bases matching TRBD2. Germline V CDR1 and CDR2: SGHRS, YFSETQ. Trimming took 5 bases from V and 3 from J; bases not matched to a gene: 8. This CDR3 is 15 amino acids long. CDR3 DNA sequence: TGCGCCAGCAGATACGATTTAGCGGGAGAAGAGACCCAGTACTTC. This encodes CASRYDLAGEETQYF.